The 8 T cell receptor beta chains in this list originate from one sample, sequenced in a study of human T cells and chemical hapten exposure. MiXCR was run by TCRdb on the RACE reads, yielding one entry per CDR3 protein. The profile shows more than 150,000 distinct CDR3 sequences, about 25% of them singletons. Time point in this sample: patch test 3, about 24 weeks after DPC sensitization. As for treatment: therapeutic diphenylcyclopropenone sensitization with weekly scalp DPC. Sequenced material: whole blood, taken in connection with sensitization to the hapten diphenylcyclopropenone (DPC). The receptors here all came from a woman in her thirties or forties with alopecia areata. Some clones in this sample may be carry-over from other donors' samples.

The table lists this clonotype with a few counts. V usage is TRBV12-3 or TRBV12-4 and J usage is TRBJ2-3; possibly TRBD1 for D (5 bases). This CDR3 spans 15 amino acids. V lost 2 bases, J lost 1 base, and 10 bases lay in between. CDR3 coding DNA: TGTGCCAGCAGTTTACTCCAGGGCCGCACAGATACGCAGTATTTT. It is translated as CASSLLQGRTDTQYF.

This chain links TRBV5-1 with TRBJ2-3; TRBD1 or TRBD2 may be the D gene (6 bases each). Germline V lookup: CDR1 SGHRS, CDR2 YFSETQ. V lost 0 bases to trimming and J lost 4 bases, with 15 bases between them. The CDR3 consists of 16 residues. Here the CDR3 reads CASSLEGGKSADTQYF. CDR3 DNA sequence: TGCGCCAGCAGCTTGGAAGGGGGGAAGTCGGCAGATACGCAGTATTTT.

The V gene is TRBV3-1, the J gene TRBJ2-7; TRBD1 might be the D (6 bases). This CDR3 region has 16 residues. The ends were cut back, 0 bases at V and 2 bases at J, with 14 bases in the middle. The germline gives CDR1 LGHDT, CDR2 YNNKEL (reference sequence). CDR3 coding DNA: TGTGCCAGCAGCCAAGAAACAGGGATCGGACCCTACGAGCAGTACTTC. It translates to CASSQETGIGPYEQYF.

This clonotype appeared a single time. The CDR3 spells CASSEFTENTEAFF. CDR3 nucleotides: TGTGCCAGCAGTGAATTCACGGAGAACACTGAAGCTTTCTTT. V and J are TRBV6-1 and TRBJ1-1, with D unclear. Germline assignment: CDR1 MNHNS and CDR2 SASEGT. CDR3 size: 14 residues. Trimming took off 2 bases at V and 1 base at J, with 8 bases between the two ends.

This CDR3 reads CASSWVGTGELFF. The CDR3, as DNA: TGTGCCAGCAGTTGGGTGGGCACCGGGGAGCTGTTTTTT. The V gene is TRBV6-2 or TRBV6-3, the J gene TRBJ2-2; no clear D. This CDR3 region has 13 residues. V was trimmed by 4 bases and J by 4 bases, leaving 7 bases between them. Per the germline V gene, CDR1 is MNHEY and CDR2 is SVGEGT.

The J gene is TRBJ2-2, the V gene TRBV6-1, with TRBD2 matching 11 bases. Germline-derived CDR1 and CDR2 are MNHNS and SASEGT. This CDR3 is 16 amino acids long. J was trimmed by 4 bases and V by 10 bases; bases with no gene match: 11. The CDR3 protein is CAIQWGTSGTTGELFF. CDR3 sequence (DNA): TGTGCCATCCAGTGGGGGACTAGCGGTACCACCGGGGAGCTGTTTTTT.

This clonotype was observed a few times. V gene TRBV6-2 or TRBV6-3 combines with J gene TRBJ1-5; TRBD1 matches at 9 bases. V was clipped by 2 bases and J by 1 base; unmatched bases: 9. Germline loops: CDR1 MNHEY, CDR2 SVGEGT. The CDR3 is 18 amino acids. The chain's CDR3 is CASSYARDREVSNQPQHF. The DNA of the CDR3 is TGTGCCAGCAGTTACGCTCGGGACAGGGAGGTCAGCAATCAGCCCCAGCATTTT.

This clonotype was observed a single time. The gene calls are TRBV6-5 and TRBJ2-1, with TRBD2 matching 12 bases. Trimming at V came to 2 bases and at J to 0 bases, leaving 5 bases not matched to a gene. This CDR3 contains 18 residues. CDR1 and CDR2 (germline): MNHEY, SVGAGI. Written as DNA, the CDR3 is TGTGCCAGCAGTTACAGGACTAGCGGGATCACCTCCTACAATGAGCAGTTCTTC. It translates to CASSYRTSGITSYNEQFF.